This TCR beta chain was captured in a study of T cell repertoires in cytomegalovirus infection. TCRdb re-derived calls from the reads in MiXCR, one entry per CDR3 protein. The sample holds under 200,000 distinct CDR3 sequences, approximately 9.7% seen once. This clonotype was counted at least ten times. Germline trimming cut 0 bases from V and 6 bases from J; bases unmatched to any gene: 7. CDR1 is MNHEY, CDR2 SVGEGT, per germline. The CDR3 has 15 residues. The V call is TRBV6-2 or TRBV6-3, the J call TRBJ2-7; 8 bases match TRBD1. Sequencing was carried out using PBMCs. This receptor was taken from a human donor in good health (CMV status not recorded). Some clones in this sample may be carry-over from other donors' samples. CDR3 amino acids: CASSYSGQGIGEQYF. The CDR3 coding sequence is TGTGCCAGCAGTTACTCCGGACAGGGTATTGGCGAGCAGTACTTC.